This TCR beta chain was documented in a study of T cells in Graves' hyperthyroidism and ophthalmopathy. General study points: Ophthalmopathy was identified by the model a median approximately six months ahead of onset.

This clonotype appeared a few times. No antigen is known for it. Hyperthyroidism patients were newly diagnosed, had disease duration under 2 months, and were aged 18 to 65 years. This CDR3 contains 12 residues. J was trimmed by 7 bases and V by 5 bases; bases with no gene match: 2. Germline CDR1 reads SGHRS; CDR2 reads YFSETQ. Researchers amplified the TCR beta CDR3 regions from RNA transcripts. RT-PCR in the first round (using the HTBI primer set) targeted the TCR CDR3. Using its own MiXCR run on the multiplex PCR reads, TCRdb lists one record per CDR3 protein. In the table there are roughly 300,000 distinct CDR3 sequences, roughly 21% of which are singletons.

The receptor was isolated from a woman aged 45 to 65 with Graves' hyperthyroidism. The sample was blood. The chain couples TRBV5-1 to TRBJ2-4; 8 positions agree with TRBD2. In DNA form, the CDR3 reads TGCGCCAGCAGTCCGGGGGGGAACATTCAGTACTTC. Translated: CASSPGGNIQYF.